Below, 8 T cell receptor beta chains from the same sample are listed, as sequenced in a study of vaccination effects on CD4 cells after COVID-19. Assay used: immunoSEQ multiplex PCR; TCRdb lists only in-frame clones, some missing. The profile shows tens of thousands of clones, 70% to 80% of them singletons. Antigen specificity for these receptors is unknown. Once cultured for around 11 days, the cells underwent separation to obtain CD4+ T cells. Material: CD4+ T cells from PBMCs cultured without peptide, obtained before COVID-19 vaccination. These receptors came from a human donor who received a COVID-19 vaccine.

The chain employs TRBV18 and TRBJ2-5; 9 nucleotides line up with TRBD2. CDR1 and CDR2 from the germline V gene are KGHSH and LQKENI. The CDR3 is made up of 14 amino acids. J gave up 2 bases and V 6 bases, and 4 bases lay outside the gene matches. The CDR3 sequence is CASSGAGGQETQYF. In nucleotides, the CDR3 is TGTGCCAGCTCCGGAGCGGGGGGTCAAGAGACCCAGTACTTC.

The chain couples TRBV6-2 or TRBV6-3 to TRBJ2-7; 7 bases match TRBD2. Per the germline V gene, CDR1 is MNHEY and CDR2 is SVGEGT. The CDR3 contains 16 residues. V shed 0 bases and J 1 base; nucleotides not matched to a gene: 6. CDR3 in amino acids: CASSYSNSGRSYEQYV. The CDR3 DNA is TGTGCCAGCAGTTACTCTAATAGCGGGCGATCCTACGAGCAGTACGTC.

This clone was observed once. The rearrangement joins TRBV5-6 to TRBJ1-1; 7 nucleotides match TRBD1. V lost 2 bases to trimming and J lost 1 base; unmatched junction nucleotides: 11. From germline, CDR1 is SGHDT and CDR2 YYEEEE. This CDR3 is 17 amino acids long. CDR3 residues: CASSFGLTGQTNTEAFF. DNA of the CDR3: TGTGCCAGCAGCTTCGGACTAACGGGACAGACGAACACTGAAGCTTTCTTT.

The chain recombines TRBV9 with TRBJ2-1; TRBD2 aligns across 9 bases. The CDR3 runs 15 residues. CDR1 SGDLS and CDR2 YYNGEE come from the germline V gene. J gave up 6 bases and V 0 bases, and 4 bases lay outside the gene matches. CDR3 bases: TGTGCCAGCAGCGTAGCGGGCGGGGGGGCCAATGAGCAGTTCTTC. It translates to CASSVAGGGANEQFF. The complete variable domain, with remaining parts taken from reference TRBV9 and TRBJ2-1, reads DSGVTQTPKHLITATGQRVTLRCSPRSGDLSVYWYQQSLDQGLQFLIQYYNGEERAKGNILERFSAQQFPDLHSELNLSSLELGDSALYFCASSVAGGGANEQFFGPGTRLTVL.

V is TRBV19 and J is TRBJ2-3; 12 positions match TRBD2. Germline CDR1 is LNHDA and CDR2 is SQIVND (reference sequence). The CDR3 totals 16 residues. V trimming: 6 bases; J trimming: 3 bases; junction bases outside the gene matches: 7. In nucleotides, the CDR3 is TGTGCCAGTAGACCCCTAGCGGGGGGGAAGACAGATACGCAGTATTTT. It translates to CASRPLAGGKTDTQYF.

The J gene is TRBJ2-1, the V gene TRBV18; 7 bases align to TRBD1. The length of the CDR3 is 15 residues. J gave up 0 bases and V 3 bases, and 2 bases lay outside the gene matches. Per germline, CDR1 KGHSH and CDR2 LQKENI. CDR3 sequence: CASSPGQVSYNEQFF. CDR3 nucleotides: TGTGCCAGCTCACCTGGACAGGTCTCCTACAATGAGCAGTTCTTC.

In this sample, this clone turned up a few times. This chain joins TRBV18 and TRBJ1-6; D remains unclear. V gave up 5 bases and J gave up 5 bases, with 4 bases separating them. Germline CDR1 KGHSH, CDR2 LQKENI. The CDR3 runs to 12 residues. The DNA for the CDR3 is TGTGCCAGCTCAGGGGATAATTCACCCCTCCACTTT. Encoded protein: CASSGDNSPLHF.

The J gene is TRBJ1-2, the V gene TRBV5-1, with D perhaps TRBD1 (5 bases). With 7 bases removed from V and 4 bases from J, the gap between germline ends came to 17 bases. CDR3 length: 14 residues. CDR1 and CDR2 (germline): SGHRS, YFSETQ. The CDR3 loop is CASGDGQGGYGYTF. The CDR3 DNA sequence: TGCGCCAGCGGCGACGGGCAGGGAGGCTATGGCTACACCTTC.